The 25 T cell receptor beta chains reported below all come from one sample, sequenced in a study of T-cell reconstitution after alpha-beta-depleted transplantation in children. The authors prepared the TCRbeta library with unique molecular identifiers. TCRdb ran MiXCR on the PCR reads and lists one entry per CDR3 protein. This table has roughly 50,000 distinct CDR3 sequences, around 40% appearing once. The sequences come from PBMCs, mostly from graft donor cells, collected 360 days after TCRalphabeta/CD19-depleted stem cell transplant. The source is a male patient younger than 18 who had a stem cell transplant for acute lymphoblastic leukemia, so the T cells may come from the graft donor.

This clonotype was observed a handful of times. The chain joins TRBV9 to TRBJ2-7, with D possibly matching TRBD1 (6 bases). The CDR3 has 14 residues. CDR1 is SGDLS, CDR2 YYNGEE, per germline. Trimming removed 3 bases at V and 3 bases at J, with 13 bases between. Written as DNA, the CDR3 is TGTGCCAGCAGCGCCCACGGGACACACTACGAGCAGTACTTC. It encodes CASSAHGTHYEQYF. The complete variable domain, with remaining parts taken from reference TRBV9 and TRBJ2-7, reads DSGVTQTPKHLITATGQRVTLRCSPRSGDLSVYWYQQSLDQGLQFLIQYYNGEERAKGNILERFSAQQFPDLHSELNLSSLELGDSALYFCASSAHGTHYEQYFGPGTRLTVT.

This clonotype was observed a handful of times. V usage is TRBV11-2 and J usage is TRBJ1-2; the D gene is possibly TRBD1 (6 bases). The CDR3 has 16 residues. V was shortened by 7 bases and J by 3 bases, with 21 bases between the two germline ends. CDR1 and CDR2 (germline): SGHAT, FQNNGV. CDR3: CASTSKLGQIHYGYTF. The CDR3 nucleotides read TGTGCCAGCACCTCCAAATTAGGACAGATCCACTATGGCTACACCTTC.

The chain combines TRBV5-1 with TRBJ2-1; TRBD2 aligns across 15 bases. The CDR3 has 16 residues. Germline trimming cut 4 bases from V and 5 bases from J; bases unmatched to any gene: 4. Germline lookup yields CDR1 SGHRS and CDR2 YFSETQ. The CDR3: CASSPGLAGGNNEQFF. DNA for the CDR3: TGCGCCAGCAGCCCCGGACTAGCGGGAGGGAACAATGAGCAGTTCTTC.

The chain uses TRBV12-3 or TRBV12-4 and TRBJ2-7; 8 nucleotides agree with TRBD1. J lost 2 bases, V lost 5 bases, and 11 bases had no gene match. This CDR3 contains 16 residues. This CDR3 is CASSPLDRGDPYEQYF. As DNA, the CDR3 is TGTGCCAGCAGTCCTCTAGACAGGGGCGACCCCTACGAGCAGTACTTC.

This clonotype has a single count. This chain uses TRBV13 with TRBJ2-3; D may be TRBD2 (6 bases). CDR1 and CDR2 (germline): PRHDT, FYEKMQ (reference sequence). The CDR3 length is 17 residues. V gave up 2 bases and J gave up 2 bases, with 17 bases separating them. The CDR3 coding sequence is TGTGCCAGCAGCTTACCCCCTGGCGGACTAACCACAGATACGCAGTATTTT. This codes for CASSLPPGGLTTDTQYF. Full variable domain (missing parts from reference TRBV13 and TRBJ2-3): AAGVIQSPRHLIKEKRETATLKCYPIPRHDTVYWYQQGPGQDPQFLISFYEKMQSDKGSIPDRFSAQQFSDYHSELNMSSLELGDSALYFCASSLPPGGLTTDTQYFGPGTRLTVL.

This clonotype was detected only a few times. The V gene is TRBV4-2, the J gene TRBJ2-3; 10 bases line up with TRBD2. Germline CDR1 is LGHNA and CDR2 is YNFKEQ. The CDR3 consists of 17 residues. Germline trimming cut 1 base from V and 5 bases from J; bases unmatched to any gene: 9. The CDR3 nucleotides are TGTGCCAGCAGCCAAGTCTCCTTAGCGGGGGGCAGAGATACGCAGTATTTT. Amino acids: CASSQVSLAGGRDTQYF.

The J gene is TRBJ2-1, the V gene TRBV20-1; D is ambiguous. V lost 4 bases and J 0 bases, leaving 10 bases between the germline ends. Germline V lookup: CDR1 DFQATT, CDR2 SNEGSKA (reference sequence). CDR3 length: 14 residues. The CDR3: CSANLHSSYNEQFF. The CDR3 DNA sequence: TGCAGTGCTAATCTGCATAGCTCCTACAATGAGCAGTTCTTC.

This clonotype was seen more than once but under ten times. J is TRBJ2-7 and V is TRBV12-3 or TRBV12-4, with TRBD2 identical over 10 bases. The CDR3 loop spans 13 amino acids. V lost 6 bases and J lost 4; bases outside the gene matches: 3. The DNA of the CDR3 is TGTGCCAGCAGGGGAGCGGGGGGGTACGAGCAGTACTTC. Amino acids: CASRGAGGYEQYF.

V usage is TRBV7-8 and J usage is TRBJ2-1; 13 positions match TRBD2. This CDR3 region has 16 residues. Germline V gives CDR1 SGHVS, CDR2 FQNEAQ. J lost 9 bases, V lost 3 bases, and 8 bases had no gene match. CDR3 loop: CASSFPTSGRLGEQFF. CDR3 bases: TGTGCCAGCAGCTTCCCGACTAGCGGGAGGCTTGGTGAGCAGTTCTTC.

This clonotype was found a few times. CDR3 amino acids: CASSTQGGEKLFF. The CDR3 coding sequence is TGTGCCAGCAGCACACAGGGGGGTGAAAAACTGTTTTTT. The chain carries TRBV27 and TRBJ1-4, with 8 bases matching TRBD1. The germline gives CDR1 MNHEY, CDR2 SMNVEV (reference sequence). Losses at the gene ends were 6 bases for V and 7 bases for J; bases not matched to a gene: 4. CDR3 size: 13 residues.

The chain carries TRBV12-3 or TRBV12-4 and TRBJ1-5, with D possibly TRBD1 on 6 matching bases. This CDR3 spans 15 amino acids. V lost 4 bases, J lost 10 bases, and 20 bases lay in between. In DNA form, the CDR3 reads TGTGCCAGCAGTTCGGCATGGGGGCGGGTAGTACCCCAGCATTTT. It yields the protein CASSSAWGRVVPQHF.

The V gene is TRBV2, the J gene TRBJ1-6; D is undetermined. V was cut by 0 bases and J by 10 bases, with 19 bases left in between. CDR1 and CDR2 from the germline V gene are SNHLY and FYNNEI. CDR3 length: 17 residues. This CDR3 is CASSEAPAYLRGSPLHF. CDR3 in DNA: TGTGCCAGCAGTGAAGCCCCCGCATATCTCAGAGGGTCACCCCTCCACTTT.

Only a few counts were recorded for this clonotype. This chain joins TRBV27 and TRBJ1-1; D remains unclear. The CDR3 totals 12 residues. The germline gives CDR1 MNHEY, CDR2 SMNVEV (reference sequence). Trimming took 6 bases from V and 2 from J, leaving 7 bases between them. The CDR3 loop reads CASRALNTEAFF. Written as DNA, the CDR3 is TGTGCCAGCAGAGCTCTAAACACTGAAGCTTTCTTT.

The chain is built from TRBV12-3 or TRBV12-4 and TRBJ1-5; no firm D call. The CDR3 loop spans 12 amino acids. Trimming shortened V by 4 bases and J by 5 bases, and 6 bases separated the two germline ends. The CDR3 DNA follows: TGTGCCAGCAGTTCCCTGGATCAGCCCCAGCATTTT. Its protein product is CASSSLDQPQHF.

This clonotype has only a few counts. The CDR3 DNA sequence: TGTGCCAGCAGCTTGGGCGGGGGACGAGGAGAGCAGTACTTC. It yields the protein CASSLGGGRGEQYF. The chain carries TRBV5-6 and TRBJ2-7; 7 bases agree with TRBD2. V shed 0 bases, J shed 7 bases, and the junction held 7 bases outside the gene matches. CDR1 is SGHDT and CDR2 is YYEEEE in the germline V gene. The CDR3 consists of 14 residues.

The CDR3 here is CASSLSPSSTDTQYF. DNA for the CDR3: TGTGCCAGCAGTTTGTCCCCCTCTAGCACAGATACGCAGTATTTT. The chain links TRBV28 to TRBJ2-3; D not certain. Germline V CDR1 and CDR2: MDHEN, SYDVKM. Trimming stripped 3 bases from V and 0 bases from J, with 10 bases between. The CDR3 extends over 15 amino acids.

V gene TRBV6-5 combines with J gene TRBJ2-3, with D tentatively TRBD2 (6 bases). The CDR3 loop spans 16 amino acids. CDR1 MNHEY and CDR2 SVGAGI come from the germline V gene. Trimming removed 1 base from V and 4 bases from J, with 15 bases in between. The CDR3 DNA is TGTGCCAGCAGTTACTTCATGTCGGGAGCGGCAGATACGCAGTATTTT. Protein: CASSYFMSGAADTQYF.

This clonotype was counted between two and nine times. V is TRBV10-3 and J is TRBJ2-1; 8 nucleotides line up with TRBD1. There are 12 residues in the CDR3. The junction had 6 bases not matched to a gene; V was cut back by 10 bases and J by 7 bases. Germline CDR1 ENHRY, CDR2 SYGVKD. This chain's CDR3 is CATGQGENEQFF. The CDR3, as DNA: TGTGCCACCGGACAGGGTGAAAATGAGCAGTTCTTC.

This chain uses TRBV28 with TRBJ1-5; the D is unclear. CDR1 and CDR2 from the germline V gene are MDHEN and SYDVKM. The CDR3 has 17 amino acids. V dropped 5 bases and J dropped 0 bases, with 17 bases sitting between them. The CDR3 is CASSRGSGGFSNQPQHF. The DNA for the CDR3 is TGTGCCAGCAGTCGCGGAAGTGGAGGGTTTAGCAATCAGCCCCAGCATTTT.

This chain joins TRBV12-3 or TRBV12-4 and TRBJ2-7; D remains ambiguous. The V end was cut by 4 bases, the J end by 3 bases, with 16 bases between. The CDR3 is made up of 15 amino acids. The CDR3 region is CASSSTLPPFYEQYF. CDR3 bases: TGTGCCAGCAGTTCCACTTTACCCCCATTCTACGAGCAGTACTTC.

This clonotype showed up just a few times. The CDR3 protein is CASSPGGRPSGANVLTF. Written as DNA, the CDR3 is TGTGCCAGCAGTCCAGGGGGCAGGCCCTCTGGGGCCAACGTCCTGACTTTC. The genes are TRBV12-3 or TRBV12-4 and TRBJ2-6, with 8 nucleotides matching TRBD1. Unmatched junction bases numbered 6, after V lost 5 bases and J lost 0 bases. This CDR3 region has 17 residues.

DNA for the CDR3: TGTGCCAGCAGCTTCTCCCGAGGACAGGGGGATAGCAATCAGCCCCAGCATTTT. Translating gives CASSFSRGQGDSNQPQHF. The V call is TRBV5-6, the J call TRBJ1-5; 10 bases agree with TRBD1. The V gene's germline CDR1 is SGHDT and CDR2 YYEEEE. CDR3 length: 18 residues. Trimming took 2 bases from V and 0 from J; bases not matched to a gene: 8. Combining the CDR3 with reference TRBV5-6 and TRBJ1-5 gives the whole variable domain DAGVTQSPTHLIKTRGQQVTLRCSPKSGHDTVSWYQQALGQGPQFIFQYYEEEERQRGNFPDRFSGHQFPNYSSELNVNALLLGDSALYLCASSFSRGQGDSNQPQHFGDGTRLSIL.

V usage is TRBV5-1 and J usage is TRBJ2-3; a weak D match, TRBD1 (6 bases). There are 13 residues in the CDR3. From germline, CDR1 is SGHRS and CDR2 YFSETQ. Trimming took 4 bases from V and 6 from J, leaving 12 bases between them. The CDR3, as DNA: TGCGCCAGCAGCCCAGGGGAGATTGATACGCAGTATTTT. Translated: CASSPGEIDTQYF.

This clonotype was picked up a small number of times. The V and J genes are TRBV20-1 and TRBJ2-7; a possible D gene is TRBD2 (6 bases). This CDR3 is 13 amino acids long. Looked up from germline, CDR1 is DFQATT and CDR2 is SNEGSKA (reference sequence). The V gene lost 1 base and the J gene lost 2 bases, with 9 bases spanning the gap. CDR3 sequence: CSARGGGAYEQYF. CDR3 bases: TGCAGTGCTAGAGGGGGCGGGGCCTACGAGCAGTACTTC.

The V and J genes are TRBV7-9 and TRBJ2-3; D not resolved. CDR1 and CDR2 (germline): SEHNR, FQNEAQ (reference sequence). This CDR3 is built from 15 residues. Trimming took 1 base from V and 0 from J, leaving 8 bases between them. CDR3: CASSLGPESTDTQYF. DNA for the CDR3: TGTGCCAGCAGCTTAGGACCAGAGAGCACAGATACGCAGTATTTT.